Below are 29 T cell receptor beta chains sequenced from a single sample in a study of long-term antiretroviral therapy in people with HIV. It was version v3.0 of the immunoSEQ assay that was run at survey level. Measured with immunoSEQ multiplex PCR; TCRdb has only the in-frame clones, and not every one. The repertoire consists of around 23,000 clones, with about four fifths occurring once and the leading ten covering around 6.2%. The sample was unsorted PBMCs, taken 4.4 years after starting antiretroviral therapy. Source of these receptors: a man aged 30 to 39 with HIV.

The chain uses TRBV5-1 and TRBJ2-5; 7 positions agree with TRBD2. V lost 4 bases, J lost 4 bases, and 7 bases stayed unmatched. Germline V gives CDR1 SGHRS, CDR2 YFSETQ. The CDR3 covers 14 residues. CDR3 loop: CASSPGTMGETQYF. The CDR3, as DNA: TGCGCCAGCAGCCCGGGGACTATGGGAGAGACCCAGTACTTC.

The chain couples TRBV6-5 to TRBJ1-1; D not resolved. Germline CDR1 MNHEY, CDR2 SVGAGI. The CDR3 length is 15 residues. Trimming shortened V by 0 bases and J by 0 bases, and 8 bases separated the two germline ends. This CDR3 is CASSYSNVMNTEAFF. The CDR3, as DNA: TGTGCCAGCAGTTACTCGAACGTGATGAACACTGAAGCTTTCTTT.

The gene calls are TRBV13 and TRBJ1-1; TRBD1 aligns across 11 bases. The CDR3 runs to 14 residues. V lost 4 bases, J lost 4 bases, and 2 bases stayed unmatched. Germline loops: CDR1 PRHDT, CDR2 FYEKMQ (reference sequence). The CDR3 region is CASSSGQGATEAFF. The CDR3 coding sequence is TGTGCCAGCAGCTCCGGACAGGGGGCCACTGAAGCTTTCTTT.

The CDR3 nucleotides read TGCGCCAGCAGCTTGACAGGGGGGAACTACGAGCAGTACTTC. Translation: CASSLTGGNYEQYF. The chain uses TRBV5-1 and TRBJ2-7, with 8 bases lining up with TRBD1. The CDR3 sequence is 14 residues long. Trimming cost V 1 base and J 3 bases; bases outside gene matches: 3. Germline CDR1 reads SGHRS; CDR2 reads YFSETQ.

The chain combines TRBV19 with TRBJ1-6; possible D gene TRBD1, 5 bases. This CDR3 spans 14 amino acids. V lost 6 bases and J lost 4, with 10 bases in between. The germline CDR1 and CDR2 sequences are LNHDA and SQIVND (reference sequence). CDR3 DNA sequence: TGTGCCAGTAGCCAGGGAAAATATAATTCACCCCTCCACTTT. Its protein is CASSQGKYNSPLHF.

In its sample, this clone was seen once. A read error may account for a junction end that differs from germline. This chain uses TRBV27 with TRBJ1-1, with D possibly being TRBD1 (5 bases). Germline CDR1 and CDR2: MNHEY and SMNVEV (reference sequence). The CDR3 runs to 14 residues. In DNA, the CDR3 is TGTGCCAGCAGCTTATCGGGACCACACACTGAAGCTTTCTTT. It translates to CASSLSGPHTEAFF.

This chain connects TRBV5-6 to TRBJ2-2; tentative D call: TRBD1 (5 bases). The CDR3 length is 16 residues. The V gene's germline CDR1 is SGHDT and CDR2 YYEEEE. V shed 3 bases and J shed 0 bases, with 12 bases lying between them. CDR3 coding DNA: TGTGCCAGCAGCTCCCCCAGGGTCCCGAACACCGGGGAGCTGTTTTTT. Its protein is CASSSPRVPNTGELFF.

The CDR3 loop reads CASSYSSRIGEKLFF. CDR3 in DNA: TGTGCCAGCAGTTACTCGTCAAGGATTGGTGAAAAACTGTTTTTT. This sequence joins TRBV6-5 and TRBJ1-4; D not certain. There are 15 residues in the CDR3. Germline V lookup: CDR1 MNHEY, CDR2 SVGAGI. V shed 0 bases and J shed 7 bases, with 12 bases lying between them.

The J gene is TRBJ2-2, the V gene TRBV5-1; tentatively, D is TRBD1 (6 bases). V lost 5 bases and J lost 3, with 14 bases in between. Germline V gene data show CDR1 as SGHRS and CDR2 as YFSETQ. The CDR3 totals 15 residues. The CDR3 region has the DNA TGCGCCAGCAGGTACAGGGATCCCTACACCGGGGAGCTGTTTTTT. Residues: CASRYRDPYTGELFF.

The rearrangement links TRBV14 to TRBJ1-1, with 9 bases lining up with TRBD1. Unmatched junction bases numbered 5, after V lost 4 bases and J lost 2 bases. The CDR3 is made up of 15 amino acids. Germline CDR1 is SGHDN and CDR2 is FVKESK. This CDR3 is CASSLVTGGNTEAFF. The CDR3 DNA reads as TGTGCCAGCAGCCTGGTGACAGGGGGTAACACTGAAGCTTTCTTT.

This chain connects TRBV25-1 to TRBJ2-4; 7 bases are a match to TRBD1. Germline CDR1 reads MGHDK; CDR2 reads SYGVNS. J gave up 4 bases and V 6 bases, and 6 bases lay outside the gene matches. The CDR3 has 14 residues. This CDR3 reads CASRETGSKNIQYF. The CDR3 DNA reads TGTGCCAGCAGGGAGACAGGGTCTAAAAACATTCAGTACTTC.

This sequence joins TRBV13 and TRBJ2-5, with D perhaps TRBD2 (6 bases). Trimming removed 5 bases at V and 2 bases at J, with 15 bases between. The germline V gene encodes CDR1 PRHDT and CDR2 FYEKMQ (reference sequence). The CDR3 loop spans 15 amino acids. The CDR3 DNA reads as TGTGCCAGCAGCAAAACCGGGACTGGGCAAGAGACCCAGTACTTC. Translating gives CASSKTGTGQETQYF. The whole variable domain, remainder taken from reference TRBV13 and TRBJ2-5, is AAGVIQSPRHLIKEKRETATLKCYPIPRHDTVYWYQQGPGQDPQFLISFYEKMQSDKGSIPDRFSAQQFSDYHSELNMSSLELGDSALYFCASSKTGTGQETQYFGPGTRLLVL.

The chain links TRBV5-1 to TRBJ2-2, with 8 bases matching TRBD1. Germline loops: CDR1 SGHRS, CDR2 YFSETQ. Trimming cost V 4 bases and J 6 bases; bases outside gene matches: 11. The CDR3 extends over 16 amino acids. The CDR3 region has the DNA TGCGCCAGCAGCACTCCCGGGACAGGATCCTCCGGGGAGCTGTTTTTT. It is translated as CASSTPGTGSSGELFF.

The CDR3 loop is CASSLVARNYGYTF. The CDR3 bases are TGTGCCAGCAGCTTAGTGGCCAGGAACTATGGCTACACCTTC. The V and J genes are TRBV7-9 and TRBJ1-2; D is unresolved. The germline V gene encodes CDR1 SEHNR and CDR2 FQNEAQ (reference sequence). V was trimmed by 1 base and J by 2 bases, leaving 8 bases between them. The CDR3 is made up of 14 amino acids. The whole variable domain, remainder taken from reference TRBV7-9 and TRBJ1-2, is DTGVSQNPRHKITKRGQNVTFRCDPISEHNRLYWYRQTLGQGPEFLTYFQNEAQLEKSRLLSDRFSAERPKGSFSTLEIQRTEQGDSAMYLCASSLVARNYGYTFGSGTRLTVV.

J is TRBJ2-7 and V is TRBV6-1; 9 bases are a match to TRBD1. The CDR3 extends over 13 amino acids. Germline values: CDR1 MNHNS, CDR2 SASEGT. Unmatched junction bases numbered 2, after V lost 5 bases and J lost 3 bases. CDR3 in amino acids: CASSRDRDYEQYF. The CDR3 DNA follows: TGTGCCAGCAGTCGGGACAGGGACTACGAGCAGTACTTC.

This clone was recorded a few times. The J gene is TRBJ2-7, the V gene TRBV9; 9 bases align to TRBD1. Germline V CDR1 and CDR2: SGDLS, YYNGEE. V was clipped by 2 bases and J by 3 bases; unmatched bases: 3. This CDR3 region has 14 residues. The CDR3 region has the DNA TGTGCCAGCAGCGTGTCGGGACAGGGCTACGAGCAGTACTTC. This codes for CASSVSGQGYEQYF.

The chain recombines TRBV11-2 with TRBJ2-7; D unclear. Looked up from germline, CDR1 is SGHAT and CDR2 is FQNNGV. Trimming cost V 4 bases and J 3 bases, with 7 bases left between them. This CDR3 has 12 amino acids. CDR3 in amino acids: CASSSEIYEQYF. The CDR3 region has the DNA TGTGCCAGCAGCTCTGAGATCTACGAGCAGTACTTC.

The chain joins TRBV13 to TRBJ2-1; D remains unclear. Germline values: CDR1 PRHDT, CDR2 FYEKMQ (reference sequence). The CDR3 consists of 13 residues. Between the trimmed V and J ends, which lost 4 bases and 8 bases, there was a span of 12 bases. The CDR3, as DNA: TGTGCCAGCAGCTCCTCATCAAGCGATGAGCAGTTCTTC. Amino acid sequence: CASSSSSSDEQFF. Together with reference TRBV13 and TRBJ2-1, the CDR3 gives the full variable domain: AAGVIQSPRHLIKEKRETATLKCYPIPRHDTVYWYQQGPGQDPQFLISFYEKMQSDKGSIPDRFSAQQFSDYHSELNMSSLELGDSALYFCASSSSSSDEQFFGPGTRLTVL.

The chain is built from TRBV7-6 and TRBJ1-2; D remains ambiguous. CDR3 length: 16 amino acids. Germline values: CDR1 SGHVS, CDR2 FNYEAQ. V was clipped by 6 bases and J by 8 bases, with 25 bases between them. The CDR3 bases are TGTGCCAGCAGTGAGAGGCCGGCCCCAGCGGTTGAAGGCTACACCTTC. Amino acids: CASSERPAPAVEGYTF.

The chain uses TRBV27 and TRBJ2-3; TRBD1 matches 7 bases. CDR3 length: 14 amino acids. The junction had 5 bases not matched to a gene; V was cut back by 6 bases and J by 2 bases. Germline CDR1 is MNHEY and CDR2 is SMNVEV (reference sequence). In nucleotides, the CDR3 is TGTGCCAGCAGCCATGACAGGGCCACAGATACGCAGTATTTT. It yields the protein CASSHDRATDTQYF.

This chain links TRBV10-3 with TRBJ1-1; 9 bases agree with TRBD1. Germline V CDR1 and CDR2: ENHRY, SYGVKD. There are 15 residues in the CDR3. V lost 4 bases and J lost 1; bases outside the gene matches: 4. CDR3 coding DNA: TGTGCCATCAGTGGTCGGGGACAGGGGAACACTGAAGCTTTCTTT. Translation: CAISGRGQGNTEAFF.

The J gene is TRBJ2-7, the V gene TRBV28, with D possibly TRBD1 on 5 matching bases. The CDR3 has 16 residues. Trimming left V 2 bases short and J 2 bases short, with 16 bases between. CDR1 MDHEN and CDR2 SYDVKM come from the germline V gene. The CDR3: CASSLGARLLTYEQYF. The CDR3 region has the DNA TGTGCCAGCAGTTTAGGGGCCCGCCTTCTCACCTACGAGCAGTACTTC.

The chain uses TRBV19 and TRBJ1-2; 12 nucleotides agree with TRBD1. CDR1 LNHDA and CDR2 SQIVND come from the germline V gene (reference sequence). The CDR3 is 17 residues long. The ends lost 2 bases at V and 5 bases at J; junction bases unmatched: 9. CDR3 region: CASSISLGQGAYYGYTF. The DNA of the CDR3 is TGTGCCAGTAGTATAAGTTTGGGACAGGGGGCATATTATGGCTACACCTTC.

The chain uses TRBV7-9 and TRBJ2-6; D gene unclear. Trimming removed 3 bases from V and 15 bases from J, with 3 bases in between. Germline V gene lookup returns CDR1 SEHNR and CDR2 FQNEAQ (reference sequence). This CDR3 spans 9 amino acids. The DNA for the CDR3 is TGTGCCAGCAGCTTGGACCTGACTTTC. Translating gives CASSLDLTF.

The V call is TRBV19, the J call TRBJ2-5; D is unresolved. The V gene lost 5 bases and the J gene lost 1 base, with 5 bases spanning the gap. This CDR3 is 12 amino acids long. Germline CDR1 LNHDA, CDR2 SQIVND (reference sequence). In DNA, the CDR3 is TGTGCCAGTAGTCGGAGCCAAGAGACCCAGTACTTC. Its translation: CASSRSQETQYF.

The rearrangement uses TRBV18 and TRBJ1-4; possible D gene TRBD1, 6 bases. CDR3 size: 14 residues. CDR1 and CDR2 from the germline V gene are KGHSH and LQKENI. V lost 3 bases, J lost 2 bases, and 7 bases lay in between. CDR3 in DNA: TGTGCCAGCTCACCGCAGGGGACTAATGAAAAACTGTTTTTT. The encoded protein is CASSPQGTNEKLFF.

The chain carries TRBV27 and TRBJ2-3; 11 bases match TRBD1. Germline V gives CDR1 MNHEY, CDR2 SMNVEV (reference sequence). The CDR3 length is 14 residues. Germline trimming cut 4 bases from V and 4 bases from J; bases unmatched to any gene: 1. The CDR3 sequence is CASSSGQGADTQYF. The CDR3 coding sequence is TGTGCCAGCAGTTCGGGACAGGGGGCAGATACGCAGTATTTT.

The V and J genes are TRBV4-1 and TRBJ1-1; D is perhaps TRBD1 (6 bases). This CDR3 spans 16 amino acids. The germline V gene has CDR1 MGHRA and CDR2 YSYEKL. The V and J ends lost 4 bases and 1 base respectively, with 16 bases between them. CDR3 in amino acids: CASSLSGGGWNTEAFF. CDR3 sequence (DNA): TGCGCCAGCAGCCTCTCTGGTGGGGGCTGGAACACTGAAGCTTTCTTT.

V is TRBV5-4 and J is TRBJ2-7, with TRBD2 matching 12 bases. Germline values: CDR1 SGHNT, CDR2 YYREEE (reference sequence). CDR3 length: 15 amino acids. With V trimmed by 4 bases and J by 7 bases, 9 bases remained unmatched. The CDR3 coding sequence is TGTGCCAGCAGCCCTCGGACTAGCGGGGTGCGGGAGCAGTACTTC. Amino acids: CASSPRTSGVREQYF.